This TCR beta chain emerged from a study of blood T cell repertoires in COVID-19. CDR1 ENHRY and CDR2 SYGVKD come from the germline V gene. V dropped 0 bases and J dropped 0 bases, with 14 bases sitting between them. This CDR3 has 17 amino acids. Assay: immunoSEQ multiplex PCR; the TCRdb copy retains only in-frame clones and omits some. The data contain approximately 200,000 clones, 70% to 90% of them singletons. This sequence joins TRBV10-3 and TRBJ1-2, with D maybe TRBD1 (5 bases). The sequencing input was peripheral blood. This TCR derives from a man aged 40-50 years with acute or convalescent COVID-19. CDR3 residues: CAISESRASPTNYGYTF. Here the CDR3 DNA reads TGTGCCATCAGTGAGTCCAGGGCCAGCCCCACTAACTATGGCTACACCTTC.